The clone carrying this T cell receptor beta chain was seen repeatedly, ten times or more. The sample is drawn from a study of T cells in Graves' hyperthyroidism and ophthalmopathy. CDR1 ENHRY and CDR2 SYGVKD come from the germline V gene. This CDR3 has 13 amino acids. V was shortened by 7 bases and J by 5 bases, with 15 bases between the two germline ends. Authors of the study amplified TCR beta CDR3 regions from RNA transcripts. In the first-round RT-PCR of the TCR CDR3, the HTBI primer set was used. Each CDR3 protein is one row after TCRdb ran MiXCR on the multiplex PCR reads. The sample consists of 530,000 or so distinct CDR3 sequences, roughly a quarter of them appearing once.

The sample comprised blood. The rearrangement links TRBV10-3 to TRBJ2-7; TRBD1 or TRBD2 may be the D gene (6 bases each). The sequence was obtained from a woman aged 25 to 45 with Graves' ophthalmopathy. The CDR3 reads CAIMRGEGNEQYF. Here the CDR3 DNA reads TGTGCCATCATGAGGGGGGAAGGCAACGAGCAGTACTTC.